Listed below are T cell receptor beta chains from one sample, sequenced in a study of response to subunit inactivated influenza vaccine. TCRdb reprocessed the RT-PCR reads with MiXCR, giving one entry per CDR3 protein. The sample records over 750,000 distinct CDR3 sequences, less than 25% being singletons. The material sequenced was PBMCs from blood, taken 5 to 6 days after vaccination. The origin of the receptors is a man aged 50 or older who received an inactivated influenza vaccine. Each CDR3 is given with its conserved first and last residue. The order of the fields is CDR3 length, D gene, clone size, J gene, V gene, CDR3 protein, CDR3 DNA. D genes are given only for firm matches. Size values are once, few and many counts, or a class for expanded clones, and some rows have none.

14 . few TRBJ1-4 TRBV20-1 CSVLTLGYDEKLFF TGCAGTGTCCTAACACTTGGTTATGATGAAAAACTGTTTTTT
13 . . TRBJ2-1 TRBV10-3 CAISREWGNEQFF TGTGCCATCAGCCGTGAGTGGGGCAATGAGCAGTTCTTC
15 . few TRBJ2-3 TRBV5-1 CASSLVGSRTDTQYF TGCGCCAGCAGCTTGGTCGGGAGCCGCACAGATACGCAGTATTTT
11 . few TRBJ1-2 TRBV29-1 CSVGSNYGYTF TGCAGCGTCGGTTCTAACTATGGCTACACCTTC
15 . . TRBJ2-5 TRBV11-2 CASSPEGGGSETQYF TGTGCCAGCAGCCCCGAGGGGGGGGGAAGCGAGACCCAGTACTTC
14 TRBD1 . TRBJ2-7 TRBV18 CASHRGPNSYEQYF TGTGCCAGCCACAGGGGGCCTAACTCCTACGAGCAGTACTTC
12 . . TRBJ1-3 TRBV27 CASRSPGNTIYF TGTGCCAGCAGGTCACCAGGAAACACCATATATTTT
15 TRBD2 . TRBJ2-1 TRBV24-1 CATSAAGGGSNEQFF TGTGCCACCAGTGCAGCGGGAGGGGGGTCCAATGAGCAGTTCTTC
16 TRBD2 . TRBJ2-3 TRBV6-5 CASSYSRGISTDTQYF TGTGCCAGCAGTTACTCGCGGGGGATAAGCACAGATACGCAGTATTTT
14 . few TRBJ2-7 TRBV12-3/TRBV12-4 CASSFGGGPYEQYF TGTGCCAGCAGTTTTGGAGGGGGCCCCTACGAGCAGTACTTC
14 . few TRBJ1-1 TRBV3-1 CASSQERARTEAFF TGTGCCAGCAGCCAAGAACGGGCGCGCACTGAAGCTTTCTTT
14 . few TRBJ2-7 TRBV3-1 CASSQGRVLHEQYF TGTGCCAGCAGCCAAGGCAGGGTCCTCCACGAGCAGTACTTC
15 . . TRBJ2-7 TRBV6-5 CASSSGQPGGSEQYF TGTGCCAGCAGTTCCGGACAGCCAGGAGGATCCGAGCAGTACTTC
14 . . TRBJ2-7 TRBV7-6 CASSLATGSGEQYF TGTGCCAGCAGCTTAGCGACAGGCTCGGGGGAGCAGTACTTC
16 TRBD2 few TRBJ2-1 TRBV28 CASSFPGLAPTNEQFF TGTGCCAGCAGTTTCCCCGGACTAGCTCCCACCAATGAGCAGTTCTTC
13 . . TRBJ2-7 TRBV20-1 CSAAWGIGNEQYF TGCAGTGCTGCTTGGGGAATTGGGAACGAGCAGTACTTC
14 . . TRBJ1-2 TRBV5-4 CASSLDPGARGYTF TGTGCCAGCAGCTTGGACCCGGGGGCTCGTGGCTACACCTTC
11 . . TRBJ1-1 TRBV29-1 CSTLSGSEAFF TGCAGCACCCTTTCCGGGAGTGAAGCTTTCTTT
15 TRBD2 . TRBJ2-1 TRBV29-1 CSVEPSGIIQYEQFF TGCAGCGTTGAACCCAGCGGGATTATTCAGTATGAGCAGTTCTTC
15 . . TRBJ2-5 TRBV20-1 CSAREDYQDQETQYF TGCAGTGCTAGAGAGGACTACCAAGACCAAGAGACCCAGTACTTC
12 TRBD1 few TRBJ2-7 TRBV7-2 CASSLGYRGQYF TGTGCCAGCAGCTTAGGTTACAGGGGGCAGTACTTC
16 . . TRBJ2-2 TRBV4-3 CASSQDWTEITGELFF TGCGCCAGCAGCCAAGATTGGACAGAAATTACCGGGGAGCTGTTTTTT
14 . few TRBJ2-1 TRBV7-2 CASSLTTGPNEQFF TGTGCCAGCAGCTTAACGACAGGACCTAATGAGCAGTTCTTC
12 . many TRBJ2-2 TRBV29-1 CSVGLHTGELFF TGCAGCGTTGGCCTGCACACCGGGGAGCTGTTTTTT
13 . few TRBJ1-4 TRBV29-1 CSATERGNEKLFF TGCAGCGCCACAGAGCGGGGGAATGAAAAACTGTTTTTT
14 TRBD2 . TRBJ2-3 TRBV20-1 CSARDTSGRDTQYF TGCAGTGCTAGAGATACTAGCGGGAGGGATACGCAGTATTTT
15 . . TRBJ2-3 TRBV4-3 CASSKGLSKTDTQYF TGCGCCAGCAGCAAAGGCTTATCGAAGACAGATACGCAGTATTTT
14 . . TRBJ2-5 TRBV12-3/TRBV12-4 CASSSPGGKETQYF TGTGCCAGCAGCTCCCCCGGGGGCAAAGAGACCCAGTACTTC
15 . . TRBJ2-1 TRBV10-2 CASRETTGTYNEQFF TGCGCCAGCAGAGAGACTACAGGGACCTACAATGAGCAGTTCTTC
12 . few TRBJ2-7 TRBV29-1 CSVDPDTGQQYF TGCAGCGTTGATCCGGACACTGGCCAGCAGTACTTC
15 TRBD2 few TRBJ2-3 TRBV19 CASSMVAGGTDTQYF TGTGCCAGTAGTATGGTAGCGGGGGGGACAGATACGCAGTATTTT
15 . . TRBJ2-5 TRBV18 CASHPRQGQQETQYF TGTGCCAGCCATCCCAGGCAGGGGCAGCAAGAGACCCAGTACTTC
15 . few TRBJ1-2 TRBV7-7 CASSLAKSWEYGYTF TGTGCTAGCAGCTTAGCCAAAAGTTGGGAATATGGCTACACCTTC
12 . few TRBJ1-2 TRBV3-1 CASSRLESGYTF TGTGCCAGCAGCCGCTTGGAGAGTGGCTACACCTTC
17 TRBD2 few TRBJ2-3 TRBV20-1 CSARKFTGEGRRDTQYF TGCAGTGCTAGAAAATTTACGGGGGAGGGCCGTAGAGATACGCAGTATTTT
17 . . TRBJ1-1 TRBV5-6 CASSALTRQATYTEAFF TGTGCCAGCAGCGCCTTAACCAGGCAGGCTACGTACACTGAAGCTTTCTTT
13 . few TRBJ1-1 TRBV6-2/TRBV6-3 CASSYPPQGETFF TGTGCCAGCAGTTACCCGCCCCAGGGTGAAACTTTCTTT
14 . few TRBJ1-2 TRBV4-1 CASSPTGVSYGYTF TGCGCCAGCAGCCCGACAGGAGTTAGCTATGGCTACACCTTC
13 . once TRBJ2-3 TRBV7-2 CASTSRGPDTQYF TGTGCCAGCACATCCCGGGGGCCAGATACGCAGTATTTT